This TCR beta chain was identified during a study of control samples from healthy donors and cancer patients. Generated by immunoSEQ multiplex PCR, the TCRdb table keeps only in-frame clones and is missing some. The sample records tens of thousands of clones, approximately 91% being singletons. For this clone: The junction shows a germline mismatch at one end, possibly a read error.

Germline CDR1 GTSNPN, CDR2 SVGIG (reference sequence). CDR3 size: 15 residues. The clonotype originates from a man aged 45-60 years with head and neck cancer. J is TRBJ1-3 and V is TRBV30; D is uncertain. Sequenced input: PBMCs. DNA for the CDR3: TGTGCCTGGAGTAAGGGCGGCGGCTCTGGAAGCACCATATATTTT. It specifies CAWSKGGGSGSTIYF.